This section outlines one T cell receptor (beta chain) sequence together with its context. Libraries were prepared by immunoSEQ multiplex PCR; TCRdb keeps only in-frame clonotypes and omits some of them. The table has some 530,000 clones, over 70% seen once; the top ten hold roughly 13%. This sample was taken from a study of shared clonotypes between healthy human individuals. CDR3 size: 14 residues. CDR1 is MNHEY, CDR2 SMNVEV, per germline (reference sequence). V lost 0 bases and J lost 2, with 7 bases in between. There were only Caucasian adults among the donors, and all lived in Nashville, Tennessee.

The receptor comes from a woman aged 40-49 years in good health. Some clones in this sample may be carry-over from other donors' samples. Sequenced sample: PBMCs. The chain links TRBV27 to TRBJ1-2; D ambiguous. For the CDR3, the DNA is TGTGCCAGCAGTTTATCCCTTAAGAACTATGGCTACACCTTC. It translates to CASSLSLKNYGYTF.